Only a few counts were recorded for the clone carrying this T cell receptor beta chain. Its antigen remains unknown. This sample was included in a study of blood T cells in healthy people across ages. Points from the study as a whole: A roughly linear fall in TCR beta diversity per million T cells was seen with increasing age. Underestimates were what the diversity estimates from one million T cells were considered to be. Naive T cell percentage showed a strong correlation with the diversity of TCR beta.

The authors ran a second PCR of about 6 to 11 cycles using a sample-barcoded 5' primer and a J-beta primer mix. In TCRdb, the 5' RACE reads were re-called with MiXCR into one record per CDR3 protein. The sample shows about 640,000 distinct CDR3 sequences, roughly 58% of them seen only once. Per individual sample, total RNA of at least 5 micrograms was extracted. Germline CDR1 reads ENHRY; CDR2 reads SYGVKD. V lost 6 bases, J lost 0 bases, and 6 bases stayed unmatched. The CDR3 contains 16 residues. The source material was blood. The sequence was collected from a man between 60 and 70 years old in good health. This chain joins TRBV10-3 and TRBJ2-5; 11 positions match TRBD2. CDR3 residues: CAISLRLAGYQETQYF. CDR3 bases: TGTGCCATCAGCCTCCGACTAGCGGGGTACCAAGAGACCCAGTACTTC.